The rows below give T cell receptor beta chains drawn from one sample of a study of cytomegalovirus exposure and HLA in healthy donors. TCRdb's table, derived via immunoSEQ multiplex PCR, lists solely in-frame clones and lacks some. This table has 150,000 to 200,000 clones, 75% to 85% appearing once. Sequenced sample: PBMCs. Receptors originate from a woman between 45 and 60 years old in good health and CMV-seronegative. The CDR3 runs from the conserved cysteine through the conserved F or W. A D gene is named only where the DNA matches it firmly. For some rows the clone size is stated as once, few or many, or as a class when expanded; others skip it.

V gene: TRBV18; D gene: NA; J gene: TRBJ1-1; clone size: once; CDR3 protein: CASSLSRTEAFF; CDR3 DNA: TGTGCCAGCTCACTCTCTCGCACTGAAGCTTTCTTT
V gene: TRBV7-2; D gene: NA; J gene: TRBJ2-7; clone size: NA; CDR3 protein: CASSLGYSLSSYEQYF; CDR3 DNA: TGTGCCAGCAGCTTAGGGTACAGCCTAAGCTCCTACGAGCAGTACTTC
V gene: TRBV28; D gene: NA; J gene: TRBJ1-4; clone size: NA; CDR3 protein: CASTFGGDNEKLFF; CDR3 DNA: TGTGCCAGCACGTTCGGGGGGGATAATGAAAAACTGTTTTTT
V gene: TRBV12-5; D gene: NA; J gene: TRBJ1-3; clone size: NA; CDR3 protein: CASGLVHGGGNTIYF; CDR3 DNA: TGTGCTAGTGGTTTGGTACATGGCGGGGGAAACACCATATATTTT
V gene: TRBV29-1; D gene: TRBD2; J gene: TRBJ2-1; clone size: NA; CDR3 protein: CSVGRLAGATDEQFF; CDR3 DNA: TGCAGCGTTGGAAGACTAGCGGGAGCGACGGATGAGCAGTTCTTC
V gene: TRBV28; D gene: TRBD2; J gene: TRBJ2-1; clone size: NA; CDR3 protein: CASSFMTSGSYNEQFF; CDR3 DNA: TGTGCCAGCAGTTTCATGACTAGCGGCTCCTACAATGAGCAGTTCTTC
V gene: TRBV28; D gene: NA; J gene: TRBJ1-6; clone size: few; CDR3 protein: CASSPPETYSPLHF; CDR3 DNA: TGTGCCAGCAGTCCACCCGAGACATATTCACCCCTCCACTTT
V gene: TRBV29-1; D gene: NA; J gene: TRBJ1-2; clone size: NA; CDR3 protein: CSVTGTNGYTF; CDR3 DNA: TGCAGCGTTACCGGGACAAATGGCTACACCTTC
V gene: TRBV25-1; D gene: NA; J gene: TRBJ1-5; clone size: once; CDR3 protein: CASSSLGKPQHF; CDR3 DNA: TGTGCCAGCTCTAGCCTGGGAAAGCCCCAGCATTTT
V gene: TRBV15; D gene: NA; J gene: TRBJ1-2; clone size: NA; CDR3 protein: CATSRVTGSGYTF; CDR3 DNA: TGTGCCACCAGCAGGGTTACAGGGTCGGGCTACACCTTC